This TCR beta chain is drawn from a study of preoperative IRX-2 immunotherapy in early breast cancer. The repertoire was sequenced with immunoSEQ multiplex PCR; TCRdb's copy has only in-frame clones and lacks some. The table lists under 30,000 clones, approximately 90% of them singletons. The treatment is: preoperative locoregional IRX-2 cytokine immunotherapy. This phase Ib study tested locoregional IRX-2 cytokine immunotherapy given before surgery. Here the sequenced sample was tumor tissue, taken after IRX-2 immunotherapy. This TCR came from a human donor with breast cancer.

CDR3 residues: CASSLKQGSQTQYF. The DNA of the CDR3 is TGTGCCAGCAGCTTGAAACAGGGATCCCAGACCCAGTACTTC. The rearrangement uses TRBV5-6 and TRBJ2-5; the D gene is possibly TRBD1 (6 bases). The CDR3 extends over 14 amino acids. From germline, CDR1 is SGHDT and CDR2 YYEEEE. V lost 1 base and J 6 bases, leaving 13 bases between the germline ends.